This T cell receptor (beta chain) originates from a study of chemoradiotherapy in HPV16-positive cancers. Background on the study: Candidate HPV-specific clones and shared TCR motifs came from a couple of HPV16-positive patients.

TCRdb keeps only in-frame clones here, not all; method: immunoSEQ multiplex PCR. This sample has about 68,000 clones, with 88% found just once. Germline CDR1 and CDR2: PRHDT and FYEKMQ (reference sequence). The trim removed 0 bases at V and 6 bases at J, leaving 13 bases unmatched. This CDR3 comprises 18 residues. The specimen comprised blood, sampled from a patient who underwent chemoradiotherapy. The source of this sequence is a human donor with HPV-associated anogenital cancer. The rearrangement uses TRBV13 and TRBJ1-4, with TRBD1 matching 7 bases. As DNA, the CDR3 is TGTGCCAGCAGCTTAGGCGGACAGGTAATGCGAGGAGATGAAAAACTGTTTTTT. Its translation is CASSLGGQVMRGDEKLFF.